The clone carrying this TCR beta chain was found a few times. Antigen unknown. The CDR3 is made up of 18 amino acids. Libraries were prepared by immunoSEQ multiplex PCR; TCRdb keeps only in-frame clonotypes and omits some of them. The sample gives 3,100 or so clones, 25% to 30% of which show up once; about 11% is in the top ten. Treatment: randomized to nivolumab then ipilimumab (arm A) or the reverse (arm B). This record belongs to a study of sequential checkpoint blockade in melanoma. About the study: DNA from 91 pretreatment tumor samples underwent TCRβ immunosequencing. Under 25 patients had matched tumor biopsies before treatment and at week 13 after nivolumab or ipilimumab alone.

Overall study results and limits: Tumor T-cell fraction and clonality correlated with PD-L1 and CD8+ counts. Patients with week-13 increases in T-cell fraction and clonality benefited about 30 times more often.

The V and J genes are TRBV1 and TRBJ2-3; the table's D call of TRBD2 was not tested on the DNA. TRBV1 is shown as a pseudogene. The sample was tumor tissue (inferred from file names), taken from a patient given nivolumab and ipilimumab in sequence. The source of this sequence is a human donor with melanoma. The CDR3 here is CTSSQDNYSGLQVATQYF. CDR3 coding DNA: TGCACCAGCAGCCAGGACAACTACTCGGGACTCCAGGTGGCTACGCAGTATTTT.